The 9 T cell receptor beta chains listed next were all sequenced from one sample in a study of T cell responses to AZD1222 COVID-19 vaccine (dated by TCRdb to 2020 to 2022). Libraries came from the immunoSEQ multiplex PCR assay. TCRdb stores this immuneACCESS table with in-frame sequences only. Part of the clones is absent; in the studies checked, under half of the shortfall reflects unresolved V genes, and no reason is known for the rest. The sample data list about 130,000 clones, and just over 90% of these were observed just once. The top ten clonotypes cover about 2.1% of the sample. The time point label, as the study defines it: baseline before first vaccination. Here the sequenced sample was peripheral blood, taken on day 0 of AZD1222 vaccination. The receptors here all came from an adult in good health.

The chain joins TRBV9 to TRBJ2-1; unclear D gene. Germline V CDR1 and CDR2: SGDLS, YYNGEE. The CDR3 contains 15 residues. Trimming removed 0 bases from V and 7 bases from J, with 14 bases in between. The CDR3 bases are TGTGCCAGCAGCGTAGGCGACGCCGGTGGTAATGAGCAGTTCTTC. This sequence encodes CASSVGDAGGNEQFF.

As concerns this clone: Sequence at one end of the junction differs from germline and may be a read error. Other DNA sequences of this sample code for an identical CDR3. The genes are TRBV12-3 or TRBV12-4 and TRBJ2-7; maybe TRBD1 (6 bases). CDR3 length equals 13 residues. The CDR3 protein is CASSLGGIYEQYF. The CDR3 DNA reads TGTGCCAGCAGCTTAGGGGGAATATACGAGCAGTACTTC.

This sequence joins TRBV6-5 and TRBJ1-5; tentatively, D is TRBD1 (6 bases). Germline CDR1 MNHEY, CDR2 SVGAGI. This CDR3 is 13 amino acids long. Trimming stripped 8 bases from V and 4 bases from J, with 12 bases between. The CDR3: CASGGGGNQPQHF. DNA for the CDR3: TGTGCCAGCGGAGGGGGAGGGAATCAGCCCCAGCATTTT.

The rearrangement joins TRBV18 to TRBJ1-5; D might be TRBD1 (5 bases). Trimming took off 3 bases at V and 2 bases at J, with 14 bases between the two ends. The CDR3 has 16 amino acids. Germline V gene sequence: CDR1 KGHSH, CDR2 LQKENI. The CDR3 sequence is CASSPQGRDGNQPQHF. CDR3 DNA: TGTGCCAGCTCACCTCAGGGACGGGACGGCAATCAGCCCCAGCATTTT. The variable domain in full, completed from reference TRBV18 and TRBJ1-5, reads NAGVMQNPRHLVRRRGQEARLRCSPMKGHSHVYWYRQLPEEGLKFMVYLQKENIIDESGMPKERFSAEFPKEGPSILRIQQVVRGDSAAYFCASSPQGRDGNQPQHFGDGTRLSIL.

This chain joins TRBV18 and TRBJ1-3; a weak D match, TRBD1 (5 bases). This CDR3 comprises 14 residues. V lost 2 bases, J lost 2 bases, and 7 bases lay in between. Germline V gene lookup returns CDR1 KGHSH and CDR2 LQKENI. Written as DNA, the CDR3 is TGTGCCAGCTCACCAGACAGAGCTGGAAACACCATATATTTT. Residues: CASSPDRAGNTIYF. Full variable domain (missing parts from reference TRBV18 and TRBJ1-3): NAGVMQNPRHLVRRRGQEARLRCSPMKGHSHVYWYRQLPEEGLKFMVYLQKENIIDESGMPKERFSAEFPKEGPSILRIQQVVRGDSAAYFCASSPDRAGNTIYFGEGSWLTVV.

This clone is a singleton in its sample. V is TRBV19 and J is TRBJ1-2; D remains ambiguous. Germline CDR1 is LNHDA and CDR2 is SQIVND (reference sequence). This CDR3 is 14 amino acids long. V was clipped by 3 bases and J by 0 bases, with 8 bases between them. The CDR3 DNA sequence: TGTGCCAGTAGTATCGCCCTTGCTAACTATGGCTACACCTTC. Protein product: CASSIALANYGYTF.

The chain couples TRBV11-2 to TRBJ1-2; unclear D gene. V was shortened by 5 bases and J by 4 bases, with 14 bases between the two germline ends. Germline V gives CDR1 SGHAT, CDR2 FQNNGV. This CDR3 contains 14 residues. The CDR3 region is CASSPFRSGYGYTF. As DNA, the CDR3 is TGTGCCAGCAGCCCATTCAGGAGTGGCTATGGCTACACCTTC.

V is TRBV2 and J is TRBJ2-1; D perhaps matches TRBD1 (5 bases). CDR3 length: 13 amino acids. Trimming pared 9 bases from V and 9 bases from J, leaving 18 bases between. Germline V gene lookup returns CDR1 SNHLY and CDR2 FYNNEI. The CDR3 is CASLLKRGTEQFF. The CDR3 DNA is TGTGCCAGTCTCCTCAAAAGGGGAACTGAGCAGTTCTTC.

This chain joins TRBV14 and TRBJ1-3; possibly TRBD1 for D (6 bases). The CDR3 sequence is 16 residues long. V gave up 1 base and J gave up 0 bases, with 10 bases separating them. Germline V gives CDR1 SGHDN, CDR2 FVKESK. The DNA of the CDR3 is TGTGCCAGCAGCCAAGGTCAGGGGAACTCTGGAAACACCATATATTTT. Its translation is CASSQGQGNSGNTIYF.